One sample yielded the 30 T cell receptor beta chains listed below, sequenced in a study of T cells in Graves' hyperthyroidism and ophthalmopathy. RNA transcripts yielded amplified TCR beta CDR3 regions. TCR CDR3 regions were first amplified by RT-PCR with HTBI primers. TCRdb independently ran MiXCR on the multiplex PCR reads; one entry per CDR3 protein. The sample lists approximately 200,000 distinct CDR3 sequences, 18% occurring once. The sequenced sample consisted of blood. Every receptor here comes from a man between 35 and 55 years old with Graves' hyperthyroidism.

This clonotype was picked up many times. J is TRBJ2-5 and V is TRBV14; D might be TRBD1 (6 bases). This CDR3 has 15 residues. Germline CDR1 is SGHDN and CDR2 is FVKESK. Trimming pared 6 bases from V and 5 bases from J, leaving 19 bases between. CDR3 sequence reads: CASSRGQTPQETQYF. The CDR3 nucleotides read TGTGCCAGCAGTCGCGGACAGACGCCCCAGGAGACCCAGTACTTC.

This clonotype was counted ten times or more. This chain's CDR3 is CASKGNPSNQPQHF. CDR3 coding DNA: TGTGCCAGCAAGGGGAACCCTAGCAATCAGCCCCAGCATTTT. This chain uses TRBV6-2 or TRBV6-3 with TRBJ1-5, with D tentatively TRBD1 (5 bases). V lost 7 bases and J 0 bases, leaving 10 bases between the germline ends. The CDR3 is 14 amino acids. The V gene's germline CDR1 is MNHEY and CDR2 SVGEGT.

This clonotype was seen more than once but under ten times. This sequence joins TRBV27 and TRBJ1-1; a possible D gene is TRBD1 (6 bases). The CDR3 runs 12 residues. The germline V gene has CDR1 MNHEY and CDR2 SMNVEV (reference sequence). Deletions cut 5 bases from V and 11 bases from J, with 15 bases between. The CDR3 sequence is CASSVLRGDAFF. CDR3 nucleotides: TGTGCCAGCAGTGTCCTCAGGGGTGATGCTTTCTTT.

This clonotype has at least ten counts. The gene calls are TRBV20-1 and TRBJ2-1; 10 bases are shared with TRBD2. V lost 2 bases, J lost 4 bases, and 5 bases stayed unmatched. The CDR3 runs to 15 residues. Per germline, CDR1 DFQATT and CDR2 SNEGSKA (reference sequence). CDR3 nucleotides: TGCAGTGCTAGACCCCTAGCGGGGGTATACAATGAGCAGTTCTTC. This translates into CSARPLAGVYNEQFF.

CDR3 DNA: TGTGCCAGCAGTACAGGGCGGCGGACAGATACGCAGTATTTT. It encodes CASSTGRRTDTQYF. The chain couples TRBV2 to TRBJ2-3, with D tentatively TRBD1 (6 bases). This CDR3 is built from 14 residues. In germline, CDR1 is SNHLY, CDR2 FYNNEI. Deletions cut 5 bases from V and 3 bases from J, with 12 bases between.

In this sample, this clonotype turned up many times. This chain uses TRBV30 with TRBJ2-2; the D gene could be TRBD1 or TRBD2 (5 bases each). The germline V gene encodes CDR1 GTSNPN and CDR2 SVGIG (reference sequence). This CDR3 has 13 residues. Trimming pared 2 bases from V and 6 bases from J, leaving 10 bases between. For the CDR3, the DNA is TGTGCCTGGAGTCCCACGGGGCCCGGGGAGCTGTTTTTT. It yields the protein CAWSPTGPGELFF.

The CDR3 loop is CSARVGDNYGYTF. The DNA for the CDR3 is TGCAGTGCTAGAGTCGGGGATAACTATGGCTACACCTTC. The chain is built from TRBV20-1 and TRBJ1-2; no clear D gene. The CDR3 loop spans 13 amino acids. Per the germline V gene, CDR1 is DFQATT and CDR2 is SNEGSKA (reference sequence). The V gene lost 1 base and the J gene lost 1 base, with 7 bases spanning the gap.

There are many counts of this clonotype. The V gene is TRBV7-9, the J gene TRBJ2-1; D is possibly TRBD1 or TRBD2 (5 bases each). Germline lookup yields CDR1 SEHNR and CDR2 FQNEAQ (reference sequence). This CDR3 comprises 15 residues. V gave up 1 base and J gave up 7 bases, with 14 bases separating them. This CDR3 reads CASSLGGPGFNEQFF. The CDR3 DNA follows: TGTGCCAGCAGCTTAGGGGGCCCGGGGTTTAATGAGCAGTTCTTC. The whole variable domain, remainder taken from reference TRBV7-9 and TRBJ2-1, is DTGVSQNPRHKITKRGQNVTFRCDPISEHNRLYWYRQTLGQGPEFLTYFQNEAQLEKSRLLSDRFSAERPKGSFSTLEIQRTEQGDSAMYLCASSLGGPGFNEQFFGPGTRLTVL.

The chain links TRBV4-3 to TRBJ2-1; 8 bases fit TRBD2. The CDR3 is 17 residues long. V lost 4 bases and J lost 4; bases outside the gene matches: 12. Germline V gene sequence: CDR1 LGHNA, CDR2 YSLEER. The CDR3 loop is CASSPFFVAGRYNEQFF. In DNA form, the CDR3 reads TGCGCCAGCAGCCCGTTTTTTGTAGCGGGGAGATACAATGAGCAGTTCTTC.

The chain has TRBV20-1 and TRBJ2-3, with D possibly TRBD2 on 7 matching bases. V shed 6 bases and J shed 3 bases, with 19 bases lying between them. This CDR3 has 15 amino acids. CDR1 and CDR2 from the germline V gene are DFQATT and SNEGSKA (reference sequence). CDR3: CSAGLVGGATDTQYF. DNA for the CDR3: TGCAGTGCCGGACTAGTGGGGGGGGCGACAGATACGCAGTATTTT.

This clonotype has just a few counts. The chain employs TRBV9 and TRBJ2-3; D is possibly TRBD1 (5 bases). Per germline, CDR1 SGDLS and CDR2 YYNGEE. CDR3 size: 14 residues. V lost 0 bases and J 8 bases, leaving 13 bases between the germline ends. In DNA, the CDR3 is TGTGCCAGCAGCGTAGCAGAACTAAGGGGTACGCAGTATTTT. It is translated as CASSVAELRGTQYF.

Of note for this clonotype: A read error may account for a junction end that differs from germline. The genes are TRBV9 and TRBJ1-1; the D gene is possibly TRBD1 (5 bases). The CDR3 spans 17 residues. Germline assignment: CDR1 SGDLS and CDR2 YYNGEE. CDR3 in DNA: TGTGCCAGCGGCGTAGTGGCAGGGCATGTTGGGGACACTGAAGCTTTCTTT. It translates to CASGVVAGHVGDTEAFF. Full variable domain (remainder filled in from reference TRBV9 and TRBJ1-1): DSGVTQTPKHLITATGQRVTLRCSPRSGDLSVYWYQQSLDQGLQFLIQYYNGEERAKGNILERFSAQQFPDLHSELNLSSLELGDSALYFCASGVVAGHVGDTEAFFGQGTRLTVV.

This clonotype has ten or more counts. The gene calls are TRBV20-1 and TRBJ1-2; unclear D gene. The CDR3 is 12 amino acids. Per germline, CDR1 DFQATT and CDR2 SNEGSKA (reference sequence). V lost 3 bases and J 8 bases, leaving 13 bases between the germline ends. The CDR3 region has the DNA TGCAGTGCTAGGGTCTGGTCCTGGGGCTACACCTTC. Translation: CSARVWSWGYTF.

This clonotype has a single count. The chain uses TRBV7-8 and TRBJ1-6; D remains ambiguous. The V and J ends lost 0 bases and 10 bases respectively, with 4 bases between them. CDR1 and CDR2 from the germline V gene are SGHVS and FQNEAQ. The CDR3 covers 12 residues. The CDR3 here is CASSLAYSPLHF. CDR3 sequence (DNA): TGTGCCAGCAGCTTAGCGTACTCACCCCTCCACTTT.

This clonotype was counted ten times or more. The chain links TRBV30 to TRBJ1-1, with TRBD1 matching 7 bases. The CDR3 loop spans 14 amino acids. CDR1 and CDR2 from the germline V gene are GTSNPN and SVGIG (reference sequence). With V trimmed by 4 bases and J by 6 bases, 11 bases remained unmatched. The chain's CDR3 is CAWTQQGGWSEAFF. The DNA of the CDR3 is TGTGCCTGGACCCAGCAGGGGGGCTGGTCTGAAGCTTTCTTT.

This rearrangement joins TRBV30 to TRBJ1-1; D gene unclear. The CDR3 has 12 residues. Between the trimmed V and J ends, which lost 5 bases and 2 bases, there was a span of 9 bases. Germline CDR1 is GTSNPN and CDR2 is SVGIG (reference sequence). The CDR3 DNA reads as TGTGCCTGGGGCCCTAGAAACACTGAAGCTTTCTTT. This codes for CAWGPRNTEAFF.

This clonotype was detected only a few times. One junction end disagrees with the germline gene, perhaps due to a read error. CDR3 sequence reads: CANSLSSTEAFF. The DNA for the CDR3 is TGTGCCAACAGTTTATCTTCCACTGAAGCTTTCTTT. The chain uses TRBV28 and TRBJ1-1; D is uncertain. CDR3 length: 12 residues. Germline V gene data show CDR1 as MDHEN and CDR2 as SYDVKM.

This clonotype was observed many times. V and J are TRBV5-1 and TRBJ2-3; TRBD2 agrees at 8 bases. The V gene's germline CDR1 is SGHRS and CDR2 YFSETQ. V lost 4 bases to trimming and J lost 2 bases; unmatched junction nucleotides: 6. The CDR3 covers 15 residues. The CDR3 DNA reads as TGCGCCAGCAGCCAACTAGCGGCCGACACAGATACGCAGTATTTT. This encodes CASSQLAADTDTQYF.

In this sample, this clonotype turned up many times. This chain links TRBV20-1 with TRBJ1-2, with D unclear. Germline-derived CDR1 and CDR2 are DFQATT and SNEGSKA (reference sequence). The V end lost 5 bases, the J end lost 3 bases, and 10 bases lay between the germline ends. The CDR3 totals 12 residues. The CDR3 spells CSAPPVDYGYTF. CDR3 nucleotide sequence: TGCAGTGCTCCGCCAGTGGACTATGGCTACACCTTC.

This clonotype was counted many times. The rearrangement uses TRBV7-2 and TRBJ2-1, with no clear D. Germline V gene data show CDR1 as SGHTA and CDR2 as FQGNSA. The CDR3 length is 12 residues. Trimming cost V 5 bases and J 5 bases, with 7 bases left between them. This CDR3 is CASSTYNNEQFF. CDR3 DNA: TGTGCCAGCAGCACATATAACAATGAGCAGTTCTTC.

In this sample, this clonotype turned up many times. This chain links TRBV7-3 with TRBJ2-1, with a tentative D call TRBD1 (5 bases). Germline-derived CDR1 and CDR2 are SGHTA and FQGTGA. The CDR3 loop spans 14 amino acids. V lost 1 base, J lost 8 bases, and 12 bases lay in between. The CDR3: CASSLISRADEQFF. DNA for the CDR3: TGTGCCAGCAGCTTAATTTCCAGGGCTGATGAGCAGTTCTTC.

Remarks on this clonotype: This may arise from a read error, as a much more abundant clone is one base away. Written as DNA, the CDR3 is TGTGCCAGCTCCTCCCGGCGGGCCACTAACTATGGCTACACCTTC. Protein product: CASSSRRATNYGYTF. The chain joins TRBV6-1 to TRBJ1-2; D not resolved. V gave up 8 bases and J gave up 0 bases, with 16 bases separating them. Germline CDR1 is MNHNS and CDR2 is SASEGT. The CDR3 consists of 15 residues.

This clonotype occurred a few times. This chain uses TRBV6-1 with TRBJ1-5; possible D gene TRBD1, 6 bases. This CDR3 has 20 amino acids. V was pared by 1 base and J by 0 bases, with 22 bases between. Germline loops: CDR1 MNHNS, CDR2 SASEGT. CDR3 region: CASSEGLLSDRRNSNQPQHF. The DNA for the CDR3 is TGTGCCAGCAGTGAAGGCCTTTTAAGCGACAGGAGAAATAGCAATCAGCCCCAGCATTTT.

J is TRBJ2-1 and V is TRBV28; possible D gene TRBD1, 5 bases. Germline lookup yields CDR1 MDHEN and CDR2 SYDVKM. Trimming cost V 5 bases and J 8 bases, with 19 bases left between them. This CDR3 is built from 15 residues. The CDR3 spells CASSPTRPRGHEQFF. Here the CDR3 DNA reads TGTGCCAGCAGTCCGACAAGACCAAGGGGCCATGAGCAGTTCTTC.

This clonotype occurred many times. The chain carries TRBV5-1 and TRBJ2-5; 13 bases are a match to TRBD2. This CDR3 has 16 amino acids. CDR1 is SGHRS and CDR2 is YFSETQ in the germline V gene. V dropped 4 bases and J dropped 4; count of bases not matched to a gene: 7. Here the CDR3 reads CASSVTSGGARETQYF. CDR3 DNA: TGCGCCAGCAGCGTTACTAGCGGGGGGGCTCGAGAGACCCAGTACTTC. The full variable domain, rest sourced from reference TRBV5-1 and TRBJ2-5, is KAGVTQTPRYLIKTRGQQVTLSCSPISGHRSVSWYQQTPGQGLQFLFEYFSETQRNKGNFPGRFSGRQFSNSRSEMNVSTLELGDSALYLCASSVTSGGARETQYFGPGTRLLVL.

This clonotype was picked up many times. The chain joins TRBV5-1 to TRBJ2-7, with D unclear. V lost 5 bases to trimming and J lost 2 bases, with 14 bases between them. CDR3 length equals 14 residues. CDR1 is SGHRS and CDR2 is YFSETQ in the germline V gene. The CDR3 here is CASRGDPSAYEQYF. CDR3 DNA sequence: TGCGCCAGCAGAGGTGACCCTTCAGCCTACGAGCAGTACTTC.

There are many counts of this clonotype. The chain carries TRBV7-9 and TRBJ1-1; D unclear. Germline V CDR1 and CDR2: SEHNR, FQNEAQ (reference sequence). The CDR3 is 14 residues long. V shed 4 bases and J shed 3 bases, with 12 bases lying between them. Here the CDR3 DNA reads TGTGCCAGCAGCTCACGAGGGTCAGACACTGAAGCTTTCTTT. Translating gives CASSSRGSDTEAFF.

About this clonotype itself: A much bigger clone sits one base away, suggesting this may be a read error. This sequence joins TRBV20-1 and TRBJ2-3; no reliable D call. Germline V gives CDR1 DFQATT, CDR2 SNEGSKA (reference sequence). This CDR3 is built from 13 residues. In DNA, the CDR3 is TGCAATGCTAACTTAGAAAACACAGATACGCAGTATTTT. It codes for CNANLENTDTQYF.

The sample holds many counts of this clonotype. The rearrangement uses TRBV5-1 and TRBJ1-1, with 7 positions matching TRBD1. Per the germline V gene, CDR1 is SGHRS and CDR2 is YFSETQ. The CDR3 has 16 residues. V gave up 2 bases and J gave up 3 bases; unmatched junction bases: 10. The DNA for the CDR3 is TGCGCCAGCAGCTTCATAAAGGGGGCTCGCCACACTGAAGCTTTCTTT. This gives the protein CASSFIKGARHTEAFF. Full variable domain (rest looked up from reference TRBV5-1 and TRBJ1-1): KAGVTQTPRYLIKTRGQQVTLSCSPISGHRSVSWYQQTPGQGLQFLFEYFSETQRNKGNFPGRFSGRQFSNSRSEMNVSTLELGDSALYLCASSFIKGARHTEAFFGQGTRLTVV.

This clonotype has just a few counts. A much larger clone lies a single base off, so this may be a read error. It is likely a read error, because the conserved phenylalanine at the end of the CDR3 is missing. The gene calls are TRBV12-3 or TRBV12-4 and TRBJ1-1; D is possibly TRBD1 (6 bases). This CDR3 spans 15 amino acids. Trimming shortened V by 6 bases and J by 3 bases, and 17 bases separated the two germline ends. The CDR3 loop reads CASSQPWGGDTEAFL. DNA of the CDR3: TGTGCCAGCAGCCAACCCTGGGGGGGCGACACTGAAGCTTTCCTT.